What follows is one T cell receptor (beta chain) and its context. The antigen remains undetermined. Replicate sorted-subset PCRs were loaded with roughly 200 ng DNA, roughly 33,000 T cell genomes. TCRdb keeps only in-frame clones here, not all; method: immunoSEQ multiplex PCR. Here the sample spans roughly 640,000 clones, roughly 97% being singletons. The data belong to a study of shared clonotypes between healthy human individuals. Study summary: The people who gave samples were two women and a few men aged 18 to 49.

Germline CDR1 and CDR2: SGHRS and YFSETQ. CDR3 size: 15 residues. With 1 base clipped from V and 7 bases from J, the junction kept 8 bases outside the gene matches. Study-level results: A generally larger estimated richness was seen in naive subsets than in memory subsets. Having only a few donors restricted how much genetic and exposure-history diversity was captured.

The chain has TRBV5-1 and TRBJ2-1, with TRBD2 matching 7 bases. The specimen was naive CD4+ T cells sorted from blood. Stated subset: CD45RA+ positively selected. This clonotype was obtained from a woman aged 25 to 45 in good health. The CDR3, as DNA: TGCGCCAGCAGCTTGTCAGAGCGGGAAGAGAATGAGCAGTTCTTC. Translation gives CASSLSEREENEQFF.